Shown below are 25 T cell receptor beta chains from a single sample sequenced in a study of identical twins. TCRdb called the 5' RACE reads again in MiXCR, with one record for every CDR3 protein. Seen here are 350,000 to 450,000 distinct CDR3 sequences, 15% to 20% observed once, and the top ten hold 10% to 15%. The specimen sequenced was naive T cells sorted from blood. Receptor source: a man aged 50 to 60 in good health.

This clonotype was picked up many times. V and J are TRBV25-1 and TRBJ2-3; D is perhaps TRBD1 or TRBD2 (6 bases each). The CDR3 is 15 residues long. V dropped 2 bases and J dropped 6 bases, with 15 bases sitting between them. Germline CDR1 reads MGHDK; CDR2 reads SYGVNS. Here the CDR3 DNA reads TGTGCCAGCAGTGAAAAGCGACAGGAGGGGGATACGCAGTATTTT. Translating it yields CASSEKRQEGDTQYF.

This clonotype was detected only a few times. The chain links TRBV9 to TRBJ2-1, with D possibly being TRBD2 (6 bases). V shed 4 bases and J shed 3 bases, with 14 bases lying between them. Germline V gives CDR1 SGDLS, CDR2 YYNGEE. The CDR3 is made up of 15 amino acids. CDR3 in DNA: TGTGCCAGCAGCCGCGGGACGGACGACTACAATGAGCAGTTCTTC. Amino acids: CASSRGTDDYNEQFF. The full variable domain, rest sourced from reference TRBV9 and TRBJ2-1, is DSGVTQTPKHLITATGQRVTLRCSPRSGDLSVYWYQQSLDQGLQFLIQYYNGEERAKGNILERFSAQQFPDLHSELNLSSLELGDSALYFCASSRGTDDYNEQFFGPGTRLTVL.

This clonotype was recorded a few times. CDR3 in DNA: TGTGCCAGCAGCCCCTCCGGACGGGTCTCTGGAAACACCATATATTTT. Amino acids: CASSPSGRVSGNTIYF. The chain carries TRBV27 and TRBJ1-3; unclear D gene. Germline values: CDR1 MNHEY, CDR2 SMNVEV (reference sequence). The CDR3 runs 16 residues. The V and J ends lost 6 bases and 0 bases respectively, with 15 bases between them.

This clonotype was counted only a few times. The rearrangement joins TRBV6-1 to TRBJ2-5; possibly TRBD2 for D (7 bases). This CDR3 has 19 amino acids. Germline V gives CDR1 MNHNS, CDR2 SASEGT. With 10 bases removed from V and 2 bases from J, the gap between germline ends came to 32 bases. For the CDR3, the DNA is TGTGCCACGCAAAGAGGACAGTCAGTAAGCGGGGAACGTCAAGAGACCCAGTACTTC. Residues: CATQRGQSVSGERQETQYF.

The gene calls are TRBV20-1 and TRBJ2-1; D ambiguous. The V gene lost 1 base and the J gene lost 0 bases, with 7 bases spanning the gap. Germline V gene lookup returns CDR1 DFQATT and CDR2 SNEGSKA (reference sequence). The CDR3 loop spans 14 amino acids. CDR3 sequence reads: CSARAGSSYNEQFF. The CDR3 DNA reads TGCAGTGCTAGAGCCGGTAGCTCCTACAATGAGCAGTTCTTC.

This clonotype was recorded at least ten times. The chain couples TRBV12-3 or TRBV12-4 to TRBJ2-5, with D possibly being TRBD1 (6 bases). V lost 4 bases, J lost 0 bases, and 9 bases lay in between. The CDR3 has 14 residues. Here the CDR3 reads CASSSGQNQETQYF. CDR3 bases: TGTGCCAGCAGTTCAGGACAGAACCAAGAGACCCAGTACTTC.

The chain is built from TRBV20-1 and TRBJ2-1; 12 bases fit TRBD2. Germline V gene sequence: CDR1 DFQATT, CDR2 SNEGSKA (reference sequence). With V trimmed by 1 base and J by 0 bases, 10 bases remained unmatched. The CDR3 sequence is 19 residues long. Written as DNA, the CDR3 is TGCAGTGCTAGAGGGCTAGCGGGGGGGCCGAGCCTCTCCTACAATGAGCAGTTCTTC. Encoded protein: CSARGLAGGPSLSYNEQFF.

This clonotype was recorded only once. V usage is TRBV18 and J usage is TRBJ2-7, with TRBD1 identical over 9 bases. CDR1 is KGHSH, CDR2 LQKENI, per germline. The CDR3 totals 16 residues. The V segment lost 6 bases and the J segment 3 bases; nucleotides outside the gene matches: 12. The DNA of the CDR3 is TGTGCCAGCTCGGCTCGGACAGGGGCCTTTGTCTACGAGCAGTACTTC. This translates into CASSARTGAFVYEQYF. The variable domain in full, with the rest retrieved from reference TRBV18 and TRBJ2-7, is NAGVMQNPRHLVRRRGQEARLRCSPMKGHSHVYWYRQLPEEGLKFMVYLQKENIIDESGMPKERFSAEFPKEGPSILRIQQVVRGDSAAYFCASSARTGAFVYEQYFGPGTRLTVT.

The chain carries TRBV28 and TRBJ2-3, with 10 bases lining up with TRBD2. In germline, CDR1 is MDHEN, CDR2 SYDVKM. The CDR3 consists of 17 residues. The V and J ends lost 7 bases and 0 bases, in that order; junction bases with no gene match: 10. As DNA, the CDR3 is TGTGCCAGCATATCTAGCGGGGGTTCCTCTAGCACAGATACGCAGTATTTT. Its translation is CASISSGGSSSTDTQYF.

The rearrangement uses TRBV6-2 or TRBV6-3 and TRBJ2-7; the D gene is possibly TRBD2 (6 bases). CDR3 size: 17 residues. V was cut by 4 bases and J by 0 bases, with 19 bases left in between. Germline CDR1 is MNHEY and CDR2 is SVGEGT. This CDR3 reads CASSLGKPGLSSYEQYF. The CDR3 region has the DNA TGTGCCAGCAGTTTGGGGAAACCGGGACTGAGCTCCTACGAGCAGTACTTC.

This clonotype was seen just once. CDR3 bases: TGCAGTGCTAGAGATACCAGGGGAGGAATCGAGCAGTACTTC. Translating gives CSARDTRGGIEQYF. The chain employs TRBV20-1 and TRBJ2-7; D assignment may be TRBD1 or TRBD2 (6 bases each). Germline V gene data show CDR1 as DFQATT and CDR2 as SNEGSKA (reference sequence). The CDR3 runs to 14 residues. Trimming took 0 bases from V and 6 from J, leaving 15 bases between them.

Many counts were recorded for this clonotype. V is TRBV6-1 and J is TRBJ2-7, with D maybe TRBD1 (6 bases). Germline V CDR1 and CDR2: MNHNS, SASEGT. The V end was cut by 5 bases, the J end by 5 bases, with 19 bases between. The length of the CDR3 is 15 residues. The CDR3: CASSPPTGRPNEQYF. As DNA, the CDR3 is TGTGCCAGCAGTCCTCCGACAGGCAGGCCCAACGAGCAGTACTTC.

This clonotype was recorded at least ten times. The V gene is TRBV7-9, the J gene TRBJ2-5; D is possibly TRBD2 (6 bases). The V gene's germline CDR1 is SEHNR and CDR2 FQNEAQ (reference sequence). The CDR3 contains 14 residues. V gave up 7 bases and J gave up 4 bases, with 16 bases separating them. CDR3 DNA sequence: TGTGCCAGCACCAAAGGAGGGCTACGAGAGACCCAGTACTTC. This codes for CASTKGGLRETQYF.

For this clonotype: A much larger clone lies a single base off, so this may be a read error. The CDR3 DNA sequence: TGTGCCTGCAGTTATCACCCCGGGGCGGGCGGGGAGCTGTTTTTT. It codes for CACSYHPGAGGELFF. The chain has TRBV6-5 and TRBJ2-2; the D gene could be TRBD1 or TRBD2 (5 bases each). This CDR3 has 15 amino acids. Germline loops: CDR1 MNHEY, CDR2 SVGAGI.

The chain has TRBV21-1 and TRBJ2-5. TRBV21-1 counts as a pseudogene. CDR3 length equals 14 residues. In DNA form, the CDR3 reads TGTGCCAGCAGCAAGGCCGGGGTAGAAGAGACCCAGTACTTC. Protein sequence: CASSKAGVEETQYF.

This clonotype was observed at least ten times. The chain uses TRBV10-3 and TRBJ1-1, with unresolved D. The length of the CDR3 is 17 residues. Germline V gene data show CDR1 as ENHRY and CDR2 as SYGVKD. With 2 bases removed from V and 0 bases from J, the gap between germline ends came to 16 bases. The chain's CDR3 is CAISEISAGLMNTEAFF. In DNA, the CDR3 is TGTGCCATCAGTGAGATTTCGGCAGGACTGATGAACACTGAAGCTTTCTTT.

The chain links TRBV20-1 to TRBJ2-1, with 7 nucleotides matching TRBD2. Germline loops: CDR1 DFQATT, CDR2 SNEGSKA (reference sequence). There are 15 residues in the CDR3. The trim removed 0 bases at V and 4 bases at J, leaving 6 bases unmatched. Written as DNA, the CDR3 is TGCAGTGCTAGAGATCTCGCGGGGGAGTACAATGAGCAGTTCTTC. Translated: CSARDLAGEYNEQFF.

This clonotype was seen more than once but under ten times. This rearrangement joins TRBV7-9 to TRBJ1-1; 7 bases agree with TRBD1. The V and J ends lost 3 bases and 6 bases, in that order; junction bases with no gene match: 16. The CDR3 totals 17 residues. Germline values: CDR1 SEHNR, CDR2 FQNEAQ (reference sequence). This CDR3 reads CASSFETRQGKGAEAFF. For the CDR3, the DNA is TGTGCCAGCAGCTTCGAGACTAGACAGGGAAAGGGGGCTGAAGCTTTCTTT.

This clonotype showed up many times. The V and J genes are TRBV10-3 and TRBJ2-1, with D possibly TRBD1 on 5 matching bases. There are 15 residues in the CDR3. The germline V and J ends were trimmed by 1 base and 0 bases, with 7 bases remaining between them. CDR1 and CDR2 from the germline V gene are ENHRY and SYGVKD. CDR3 amino acids: CAISEFDSSYNEQFF. CDR3 bases: TGTGCCATCAGTGAGTTCGACAGCTCCTACAATGAGCAGTTCTTC.

This clonotype was found many times. The chain couples TRBV5-6 to TRBJ2-1, with 9 positions matching TRBD2. The CDR3 length is 15 residues. With V trimmed by 5 bases and J by 8 bases, 11 bases remained unmatched. The germline V gene encodes CDR1 SGHDT and CDR2 YYEEEE. CDR3 in DNA: TGTGCCAGCAGTTATGGACTAGCGATAGGCGATGAGCAGTTCTTC. Encoded protein: CASSYGLAIGDEQFF. Full variable domain (remainder filled in from reference TRBV5-6 and TRBJ2-1): DAGVTQSPTHLIKTRGQQVTLRCSPKSGHDTVSWYQQALGQGPQFIFQYYEEEERQRGNFPDRFSGHQFPNYSSELNVNALLLGDSALYLCASSYGLAIGDEQFFGPGTRLTVL.

This clonotype appeared once. Being one base from a much bigger clone, this may be a read error. Since the CDR3 does not end with the conserved phenylalanine or tryptophan, this likely comes from a read error. This chain joins TRBV12-3 or TRBV12-4 and TRBJ2-2, with D possibly matching TRBD1 (5 bases). CDR3 length: 12 residues. Trimming took 1 base from V and 14 from J, leaving 11 bases between them. CDR3: CASSLGAGLLFL. CDR3 nucleotide sequence: TGTGCCAGCAGTTTAGGAGCAGGGTTACTGTTTTTA.

This clonotype has just a few counts. Written as DNA, the CDR3 is TGTGCCAGCAGCTTAGGGACAGGGGGCCCTAATCAGCCCCAGCATTTT. Amino acids: CASSLGTGGPNQPQHF. This chain links TRBV7-8 with TRBJ1-5; 11 nucleotides match TRBD1. CDR1 is SGHVS, CDR2 FQNEAQ, per germline. J lost 4 bases, V lost 1 base, and 3 bases had no gene match. The CDR3 loop spans 16 amino acids. Variable domain in full (rest from reference TRBV7-8 and TRBJ1-5): GAGVSQSPRYKVAKRGQDVALRCDPISGHVSLFWYQQALGQGPEFLTYFQNEAQLDKSGLPSDRFFAERPEGSVSTLKIQRTQQEDSAVYLCASSLGTGGPNQPQHFGDGTRLSIL.

In this sample, this clonotype turned up a few times. This chain links TRBV27 with TRBJ2-5, with D tentatively TRBD2 (6 bases). The CDR3 covers 14 residues. Trimming pared 7 bases from V and 4 bases from J, leaving 16 bases between. Germline lookup yields CDR1 MNHEY and CDR2 SMNVEV (reference sequence). CDR3 amino acids: CASKPVGGSETQYF. In DNA, the CDR3 is TGTGCCAGCAAACCCGTTGGAGGGTCAGAGACCCAGTACTTC.

The chain has TRBV12-3 or TRBV12-4 and TRBJ2-6; either TRBD1 or TRBD2 may supply D (5 bases each). The CDR3 totals 17 residues. V was cut by 5 bases and J by 3 bases, with 17 bases left in between. CDR3 nucleotide sequence: TGTGCCAGCAGTAGAGGGGTTTTCTACGGTGGGGCCAACGTCCTGACTTTC. Translation: CASSRGVFYGGANVLTF.

This clonotype was detected many times. The CDR3, as DNA: TGTGCCAGCAGCCAAGAGTGGGGTATGAACTATGGCTACACCTTC. Protein product: CASSQEWGMNYGYTF. The J gene is TRBJ1-2, the V gene TRBV4-2; unclear D gene. Germline V lookup: CDR1 LGHNA, CDR2 YNFKEQ. This CDR3 comprises 15 residues. The V gene lost 0 bases and the J gene lost 2 bases, with 10 bases spanning the gap.